This is a list of T cell receptor beta chains from one sample in a study of monozygotic twins with inflammatory bowel disease. TCRdb derives one entry per CDR3 protein from the 5' RACE reads, leaving out DNA. Its table records about 160,000 distinct CDR3 sequences. Sequenced input: blood. These receptors all stem from a human donor with ulcerative colitis or Crohn's disease, or a healthy co-twin of an affected twin (not recorded which). Both conserved end residues are part of each CDR3. The order of the fields is V gene, J gene, CDR3 protein.

V gene: TRBV9
J gene: TRBJ1-5
CDR3 protein: CASSVALGGGGSNQPQHF

V gene: TRBV7-9
J gene: TRBJ1-5
CDR3 protein: CASTTGQRDQPQHF

V gene: TRBV12-3/TRBV12-4
J gene: TRBJ2-1
CDR3 protein: CASSFSVYEQLF

V gene: TRBV27
J gene: TRBJ2-3
CDR3 protein: CASSFLNTQYF

V gene: TRBV5-4
J gene: TRBJ2-2
CDR3 protein: CASSLTGRGIGELFF

V gene: TRBV5-1
J gene: TRBJ2-5
CDR3 protein: CASSLVYKETQYF

V gene: TRBV29-1
J gene: TRBJ2-3
CDR3 protein: CSVDSDLGTDTQYF

V gene: TRBV7-2
J gene: TRBJ1-1
CDR3 protein: CASSLAPSGRDTEAFF

V gene: TRBV7-6
J gene: TRBJ1-2
CDR3 protein: CASSLEGGHGYTF

V gene: TRBV5-1
J gene: TRBJ2-6
CDR3 protein: CASSPYEGTGANVLTF

V gene: TRBV4-2
J gene: TRBJ2-7
CDR3 protein: CASSLIAGAGYEQYF